These T cell receptor beta chains were read from a single sample in a study of T-cell memory formation after mild COVID-19. Each CDR3 protein is one row after TCRdb ran MiXCR on the 5' RACE reads. The table has roughly 220,000 distinct CDR3 sequences, over 9% seen once. The material sequenced was PBMCs or a T cell subset sorted from them (not recorded which). The receptors come from a man aged 18 to 30 who had mild COVID-19 (a few samples of this study predate the infection). Cell type and time point are not known. Both conserved end residues are part of each CDR3. The order of the fields is J gene, V gene, D gene, clone size, CDR3 DNA, CDR3 protein. The D gene is left open where the match is weak. Not every row has a clone size; where given, it reads once, few, many or a size class.

J: TRBJ2-7
V: TRBV19
D: NA
size: NA
DNA: TGTGCCAGTAGTATCCAGGGGATCCACGAGCAGTACTTC
CDR3: CASSIQGIHEQYF

J: TRBJ1-2
V: TRBV6-4
D: NA
size: few
DNA: TGTGCCAGCAGTGAATCCCCGTGGGGAAATAACTATGGCTACACCTTC
CDR3: CASSESPWGNNYGYTF

J: TRBJ2-2
V: TRBV4-1
D: TRBD2
size: few
DNA: TGCGCCAGCAGTTACAATAGCGGGGGCCATCACACCGGGGAGCTGTTTTTT
CDR3: CASSYNSGGHHTGELFF

J: TRBJ1-1
V: TRBV20-1
D: NA
size: NA
DNA: TGCAGTGCTAGAACAGCGTTCACTGAAGCTTTCTTT
CDR3: CSARTAFTEAFF

J: TRBJ2-1
V: TRBV6-5
D: NA
size: many
DNA: TGTGCCAGCAGTTACTCGATGTTCTTGGCAGGGGGGCGGGATGAGCAGTTCTTC
CDR3: CASSYSMFLAGGRDEQFF

J: TRBJ2-1
V: TRBV12-3/TRBV12-4
D: NA
size: NA
DNA: TGTGCCAGCAGCTGGGGGCAGGGTGAGCAGTTCTTC
CDR3: CASSWGQGEQFF

J: TRBJ2-2
V: TRBV11-2
D: NA
size: few
DNA: TGTGCCAGCAGCTCTAATATAGCCGGGGAGCTGTTTTTT
CDR3: CASSSNIAGELFF

J: TRBJ2-5
V: TRBV7-2
D: TRBD1
size: many
DNA: TGTGCCAGCAGCTTAGCGCCGACAGGGGGTACGGAGACCCAGTACTTC
CDR3: CASSLAPTGGTETQYF

J: TRBJ2-3
V: TRBV29-1
D: NA
size: NA
DNA: TGCAGCGTTGTGGACTACACAGATACGCAGTATTTT
CDR3: CSVVDYTDTQYF

J: TRBJ2-2
V: TRBV3-1
D: TRBD1
size: NA
DNA: TGTGCCAGCAGCCGCTCTTTAGGGGCAGGGGGAACCGGGGAGCTGTTTTTT
CDR3: CASSRSLGAGGTGELFF

J: TRBJ2-5
V: TRBV6-6
D: NA
size: NA
DNA: TGTGCCAGCAGTTACTCGATACCTTTTCAAGAGACCCAGTACTTC
CDR3: CASSYSIPFQETQYF

J: TRBJ2-1
V: TRBV7-3
D: TRBD2
size: NA
DNA: TGTGCCAGCAAGAAGGGCGGGGGAGACAATGAGCAGTTCTTC
CDR3: CASKKGGGDNEQFF

J: TRBJ1-1
V: TRBV9
D: NA
size: NA
DNA: TGTGCCAGCAGCGTAAGGGGGGGGACTGAAGCTTTCTTT
CDR3: CASSVRGGTEAFF

J: TRBJ2-7
V: TRBV6-6
D: TRBD2
size: few
DNA: TGTGCCAGCAGTTACTCGTTGACTAGCGGGGAGAACGAGCAGTACTTC
CDR3: CASSYSLTSGENEQYF

J: TRBJ1-5
V: TRBV7-2
D: NA
size: few
DNA: TGTGCCAGCAGCAATCGAAGGGATCAGCCCCAGCATTTT
CDR3: CASSNRRDQPQHF

J: TRBJ2-1
V: TRBV12-3/TRBV12-4
D: NA
size: few
DNA: TGTGCCAGCGGATCAAACCAGGGATCCTACAATGAGCAGTTCTTC
CDR3: CASGSNQGSYNEQFF

J: TRBJ2-1
V: TRBV11-2
D: NA
size: NA
DNA: TGTGCCAGCAGCTTCGGCCGTGAGTACAATGAGCAGTTCTTC
CDR3: CASSFGREYNEQFF

J: TRBJ1-6
V: TRBV10-3
D: NA
size: many
DNA: TGTGCCATCAGTTCAGGGGACTCACCCCTCCACTTT
CDR3: CAISSGDSPLHF

J: TRBJ1-5
V: TRBV6-5
D: NA
size: few
DNA: TGTGCCAGCAGTTACGGGTCCCGCCAGCCCCAGCATTTT
CDR3: CASSYGSRQPQHF

J: TRBJ2-7
V: TRBV5-6
D: TRBD1
size: many
DNA: TGTGCCAGCAGCGGGGGACAGGGATACGAGCAGTACTTC
CDR3: CASSGGQGYEQYF

J: TRBJ2-2
V: TRBV15
D: TRBD2
size: NA
DNA: TGTGCCACCAGGGATATACTAGCGGGGGGCCCCAAGGCAACCGGGGAGCTGTTTTTT
CDR3: CATRDILAGGPKATGELFF

J: TRBJ2-3
V: TRBV7-2
D: NA
size: NA
DNA: TGTGCCAGCAGCTTGGGTAGTGGCCGCACAGATACGCAGTATTTT
CDR3: CASSLGSGRTDTQYF

J: TRBJ2-2
V: TRBV7-2
D: TRBD1
size: NA
DNA: TGTGCCAGCAGCTTAACCGGGACAGCGAATGCGAACACCGGGGAGCTGTTTTTT
CDR3: CASSLTGTANANTGELFF

J: TRBJ2-3
V: TRBV7-7
D: TRBD2
size: few
DNA: TGTGCTAGCAGCCCCCTCCTAGCGGGGTGGGGTACGCAGTATTTT
CDR3: CASSPLLAGWGTQYF